This entry lists 27 T cell receptor beta chains sequenced from one sample in a study of Tregs in tolerant kidney transplant recipients. Some clones are missing from TCRdb's copy, which holds only in-frame ones; the method was immunoSEQ multiplex PCR. The table lists nearly 50,000 clones, approximately 90% of them singletons. Mixed chimerism was transient after nonmyeloablative marrow transplants from related graft donors. The source was CD8+ T cells from blood (PBMCs), collected 12 months after the transplant. Receptors were obtained from a human patient who received a combined kidney and bone marrow transplant. The T cells may come from the graft donor.

The chain is built from TRBV9 and TRBJ2-5; TRBD2 agrees at 7 bases. The germline CDR1 and CDR2 sequences are SGDLS and YYNGEE. The CDR3 length is 14 residues. V shed 3 bases, J shed 4 bases, and the junction held 6 bases outside the gene matches. CDR3 in amino acids: CASSADPGGETQYF. The CDR3, as DNA: TGTGCCAGCAGCGCAGACCCGGGGGGAGAGACCCAGTACTTC.

The rearrangement joins TRBV29-1 to TRBJ2-7; no definite D call. The V gene lost 3 bases and the J gene lost 0 bases, with 6 bases spanning the gap. CDR3 length equals 12 residues. Germline V lookup: CDR1 SQVTM, CDR2 ANQGSEA. The CDR3 nucleotides read TGCAGCGTTGACGTTAGCTCCTACGAGCAGTACTTC. Its protein product is CSVDVSSYEQYF.

This clone has only one observation. The chain is built from TRBV19 and TRBJ1-5, with D possibly TRBD1 on 5 matching bases. The CDR3 is 15 residues long. Trimming shortened V by 5 bases and J by 0 bases, and 11 bases separated the two germline ends. Per germline, CDR1 LNHDA and CDR2 SQIVND (reference sequence). The CDR3 DNA sequence: TGTGCCAGTAGTGGGGCAGGGTATAGCAATCAGCCCCAGCATTTT. It encodes CASSGAGYSNQPQHF. Together with reference TRBV19 and TRBJ1-5, the CDR3 gives the full variable domain: DGGITQSPKYLFRKEGQNVTLSCEQNLNHDAMYWYRQDPGQGLRLIYYSQIVNDFQKGDIAEGYSVSREKKESFPLTVTSAQKNPTAFYLCASSGAGYSNQPQHFGDGTRLSIL.

V gene TRBV6-6 combines with J gene TRBJ1-2, with TRBD1 matching over 10 bases. The ends lost 4 bases at V and 0 bases at J; junction bases unmatched: 5. The CDR3 sequence is 16 residues long. The germline CDR1 and CDR2 sequences are MNHNY and SVGAGI (reference sequence). In DNA form, the CDR3 reads TGTGCCAGCAGTTCCGGGACAGGGGACCCTAACTATGGCTACACCTTC. Protein product: CASSSGTGDPNYGYTF.

This clone was detected once. The chain is built from TRBV28 and TRBJ1-1; D unresolved. Germline V gene sequence: CDR1 MDHEN, CDR2 SYDVKM. This CDR3 comprises 13 residues. V lost 8 bases, J lost 4 bases, and 14 bases lay in between. The CDR3 reads CASLQITGTEAFF. The CDR3 region has the DNA TGTGCCAGCTTACAAATTACGGGCACTGAAGCTTTCTTT.

This chain joins TRBV4-2 and TRBJ2-7; tentative D call: TRBD2 (6 bases). Per the germline V gene, CDR1 is LGHNA and CDR2 is YNFKEQ. The CDR3 contains 15 residues. The V gene lost 3 bases and the J gene lost 0 bases, with 12 bases spanning the gap. CDR3 amino acids: CASSQWEDSSYEQYF. Written as DNA, the CDR3 is TGTGCCAGCAGCCAGTGGGAGGATAGCTCCTACGAGCAGTACTTC.

The chain has TRBV27 and TRBJ2-3; D remains unclear. Germline-derived CDR1 and CDR2 are MNHEY and SMNVEV (reference sequence). CDR3 length: 16 residues. Trimming took 2 bases from V and 3 from J, leaving 15 bases between them. The DNA for the CDR3 is TGTGCCAGCAGTTTACTAGGTGTGATTAGGACAGATACGCAGTATTTT. Its protein product is CASSLLGVIRTDTQYF.

The chain is built from TRBV4-3 and TRBJ2-7, with 7 bases identical to TRBD1. Per germline, CDR1 LGHNA and CDR2 YSLEER. The CDR3 covers 15 residues. V lost 1 base and J lost 3; bases outside the gene matches: 6. CDR3 sequence reads: CASSQGGTDYYEQYF. The CDR3 DNA follows: TGCGCCAGCAGCCAAGGGGGGACAGACTACTACGAGCAGTACTTC.

The chain is built from TRBV27 and TRBJ2-5, with 13 bases matching TRBD2. Germline assignment: CDR1 MNHEY and CDR2 SMNVEV (reference sequence). J gave up 5 bases and V 4 bases, and 13 bases lay outside the gene matches. The CDR3 spans 18 residues. The DNA for the CDR3 is TGTGCCAGCAGTTCCGGCTGGACTAGCGGGGGTTCCCAGGAGACCCAGTACTTC. Protein: CASSSGWTSGGSQETQYF.

The J gene is TRBJ2-5, the V gene TRBV5-1, with D uncertain. V was pared by 3 bases and J by 2 bases, with 8 bases between. Germline lookup yields CDR1 SGHRS and CDR2 YFSETQ. This CDR3 contains 13 residues. The CDR3, as DNA: TGCGCCAGCAGCTCTAACCCACAAGAGACCCAGTACTTC. Translating it yields CASSSNPQETQYF.

The chain employs TRBV15 and TRBJ1-3, with D tentatively TRBD1 (5 bases). The CDR3 is 18 amino acids. Trimming left V 0 bases short and J 0 bases short, with 15 bases between. Germline-derived CDR1 and CDR2 are LNHNV and YYDKDF (reference sequence). This CDR3 is CATSRDRVQSISGNTIYF. CDR3 DNA sequence: TGTGCCACCAGCAGAGACAGGGTCCAATCGATCTCTGGAAACACCATATATTTT.

J is TRBJ2-3 and V is TRBV5-1, with 10 positions matching TRBD2. With 0 bases clipped from V and 6 bases from J, the junction kept 4 bases outside the gene matches. CDR3 size: 15 residues. From germline, CDR1 is SGHRS and CDR2 YFSETQ. The CDR3 spells CASSLGSSGSDTQYF. CDR3 sequence (DNA): TGCGCCAGCAGCTTGGGGTCTAGCGGGAGTGATACGCAGTATTTT.

CDR3 nucleotides: TGTGCCAGCAGTTTCCAGGGCACGGCTTTCTTT. Its protein product is CASSFQGTAFF. This chain joins TRBV6-6 and TRBJ1-1, with a tentative D call TRBD1 (5 bases). The germline V gene has CDR1 MNHNY and CDR2 SVGAGI (reference sequence). CDR3 size: 11 residues. Trimming left V 4 bases short and J 11 bases short, with 11 bases between.

The chain carries TRBV4-2 and TRBJ2-3; 14 bases fit TRBD2. The V segment lost 0 bases and the J segment 5 bases; nucleotides outside the gene matches: 4. The CDR3 length is 17 residues. The germline CDR1 and CDR2 sequences are LGHNA and YNFKEQ. The CDR3 region is CASSQDGGTSGGDTQYF. Written as DNA, the CDR3 is TGTGCCAGCAGCCAAGATGGGGGGACTAGCGGGGGAGATACGCAGTATTTT.

The rearrangement uses TRBV5-1 and TRBJ2-6; D remains unclear. This CDR3 spans 14 amino acids. Germline lookup yields CDR1 SGHRS and CDR2 YFSETQ. The V end was cut by 8 bases, the J end by 1 base, with 10 bases between. The CDR3 DNA sequence: TGCGCCAGTCTTCCCTTTTCTGGGGCCAACGTCCTGACTTTC. The encoded protein is CASLPFSGANVLTF.

The chain is built from TRBV7-6 and TRBJ2-2; 13 bases align to TRBD2. This CDR3 is built from 20 residues. Trimming at V came to 5 bases and at J to 6 bases, leaving 18 bases not matched to a gene. Germline V gene sequence: CDR1 SGHVS, CDR2 FNYEAQ. The CDR3 is CASSAAELLAGGPKAGELFF. DNA for the CDR3: TGTGCCAGCAGCGCCGCGGAACTACTAGCGGGGGGGCCTAAGGCCGGGGAGCTGTTTTTT.

This clone has only one observation. The chain recombines TRBV2 with TRBJ2-7, with 8 bases that match TRBD1. Trimming at V came to 1 base and at J to 2 bases, leaving 4 bases not matched to a gene. Germline V lookup: CDR1 SNHLY, CDR2 FYNNEI. The CDR3 contains 15 residues. For the CDR3, the DNA is TGTGCCAGCAGTGAAGAGTTACAGGGGGCCTACGAGCAGTACTTC. Protein product: CASSEELQGAYEQYF.

The chain links TRBV7-9 to TRBJ2-7; 12 positions agree with TRBD2. Germline CDR1 is SEHNR and CDR2 is FQNEAQ (reference sequence). J gave up 2 bases and V 7 bases, and 6 bases lay outside the gene matches. The CDR3 runs 15 residues. CDR3: CASTPGLAGPYEQYF. The DNA for the CDR3 is TGTGCCAGCACACCGGGACTAGCGGGCCCCTACGAGCAGTACTTC.

J is TRBJ2-3 and V is TRBV28; a weak D match, TRBD2 (5 bases). The CDR3 totals 15 residues. CDR1 and CDR2 from the germline V gene are MDHEN and SYDVKM. V shed 5 bases and J shed 3 bases, with 15 bases lying between them. The CDR3 region is CASSPSPGETDTQYF. CDR3 sequence (DNA): TGTGCCAGCAGTCCCTCCCCCGGGGAGACAGATACGCAGTATTTT.

CDR3 coding DNA: TGTGCCAGCAGCTTCGGGGGGGACAATGAGCAGTTCTTC. Translating gives CASSFGGDNEQFF. This chain links TRBV13 with TRBJ2-1, with 8 bases identical to TRBD2. Trimming removed 3 bases from V and 5 bases from J; junction bases left unmatched: 0. Germline-derived CDR1 and CDR2 are PRHDT and FYEKMQ (reference sequence). The length of the CDR3 is 13 residues.

This clone is a singleton in its sample. V is TRBV4-3 and J is TRBJ2-5, with 9 bases that match TRBD2. Germline values: CDR1 LGHNA, CDR2 YSLEER. The V and J ends lost 3 bases and 5 bases, in that order; junction bases with no gene match: 10. The CDR3 consists of 16 residues. The DNA for the CDR3 is TGCGCCAGCAGCCAGGTAGCGGGAGTACTGGGGGAGACCCAGTACTTC. It specifies CASSQVAGVLGETQYF.

The rearrangement uses TRBV30 and TRBJ1-2, with TRBD1 matching 7 bases. The CDR3 length is 14 residues. Per the germline V gene, CDR1 is GTSNPN and CDR2 is SVGIG (reference sequence). With V trimmed by 4 bases and J by 8 bases, 13 bases remained unmatched. The DNA for the CDR3 is TGTGCCTGGAACCTCGGGGGGGCAGGGGGAGGCTACACCTTC. It codes for CAWNLGGAGGGYTF.

The V and J genes are TRBV11-2 and TRBJ2-5; possible D gene TRBD2, 7 bases. There are 15 residues in the CDR3. V was trimmed by 6 bases and J by 1 base, leaving 15 bases between them. The germline V gene has CDR1 SGHAT and CDR2 FQNNGV. This CDR3 is CASSRGAGLQETQYF. The CDR3 DNA follows: TGTGCCAGCAGTCGGGGGGCGGGACTCCAAGAGACCCAGTACTTC.

The V gene is TRBV9, the J gene TRBJ2-1, with a tentative D call TRBD1 (5 bases). Trimming stripped 0 bases from V and 8 bases from J, with 12 bases between. This CDR3 comprises 14 residues. Germline CDR1 reads SGDLS; CDR2 reads YYNGEE. CDR3 bases: TGTGCCAGCAGCGTAGGAGGTGGGGCGGATGAGCAGTTCTTC. Translating gives CASSVGGGADEQFF.

This chain connects TRBV7-9 to TRBJ1-4; D gene uncertain. CDR3 size: 16 residues. The germline CDR1 and CDR2 sequences are SEHNR and FQNEAQ (reference sequence). Trimming cost V 1 base and J 7 bases, with 16 bases left between them. The CDR3 region has the DNA TGTGCCAGCAGCTTAGTCGGCACAAAACGAGGTGAAAAACTGTTTTTT. Residues: CASSLVGTKRGEKLFF.

This sequence joins TRBV9 and TRBJ2-1; TRBD2 aligns across 8 bases. The CDR3 sequence is 16 residues long. Per germline, CDR1 SGDLS and CDR2 YYNGEE. Trimming removed 0 bases from V and 2 bases from J; junction bases left unmatched: 4. CDR3 protein: CASSVALGLAYNEQFF. CDR3 sequence (DNA): TGTGCCAGCAGCGTAGCCCTGGGACTAGCCTACAATGAGCAGTTCTTC.

The chain is built from TRBV7-6 and TRBJ2-7; TRBD2 matches at 7 bases. Per germline, CDR1 SGHVS and CDR2 FNYEAQ. CDR3 size: 14 residues. V lost 5 bases and J lost 2; bases outside the gene matches: 6. This CDR3 is CASSTGLLPYEQYF. The DNA for the CDR3 is TGTGCCAGCAGCACGGGACTACTACCCTACGAGCAGTACTTC.